This T cell receptor (beta chain) was captured by sequencing in a study of blood T cell repertoires in COVID-19. Looking at the study overall: Acute and convalescent COVID-19 samples came from the United States, Italy and Spain. Nucleic acid was either cDNA or gDNA, and it came from T cells, B-cell-depleted T cells, or PBMCs.

Germline V CDR1 and CDR2: SGHTA, FQGNSA. This CDR3 is built from 15 residues. Germline trimming cut 0 bases from V and 4 bases from J; bases unmatched to any gene: 6. Per the authors' pipeline: Amplifying reference gene primers gave estimates of nucleated cell counts. Libraries were prepared by immunoSEQ multiplex PCR; TCRdb keeps only in-frame clonotypes and omits some of them. Clone size and the V and J calls come from that table; the DNA yielded D and trimming. Of some 100,000 clones listed, 75% to 85% are singletons. What was sequenced was peripheral blood. The source of this sequence is a human donor in a cohort sampled during active COVID-19. J is TRBJ2-7 and V is TRBV7-2, with TRBD2 identical over 7 bases. The CDR3, as DNA: TGTGCCAGCAGCTTAGCGGCGGGGGACGTATACGAGCAGTACTTC. Protein: CASSLAAGDVYEQYF.